The next 29 T cell receptor beta chains were all read from a single sample in a study of blood T cell repertoires in COVID-19. The table came from immunoSEQ multiplex PCR; TCRdb's copy has only in-frame clones and leaves some out. Among about 180,000 clones listed, about 80% were seen once. The sequenced sample consisted of peripheral blood. The source is a woman in her 70s with acute or convalescent COVID-19.

The V gene is TRBV4-2, the J gene TRBJ2-7; 10 bases match TRBD1. The germline V gene has CDR1 LGHNA and CDR2 YNFKEQ. This CDR3 comprises 14 residues. V lost 4 bases, J lost 7 bases, and 7 bases stayed unmatched. CDR3 amino acids: CASSPRQGAREQYF. As DNA, the CDR3 is TGTGCCAGCAGCCCACGACAGGGGGCACGGGAGCAGTACTTC.

The J gene is TRBJ1-5, the V gene TRBV19; tentatively, D is TRBD1 (5 bases). Per germline, CDR1 LNHDA and CDR2 SQIVND (reference sequence). CDR3 length equals 14 residues. The V gene lost 5 bases and the J gene lost 1 base, with 9 bases spanning the gap. CDR3 bases: TGTGCCAGTAGTTTACAGGACAGCAATCAGCCCCAGCATTTT. It specifies CASSLQDSNQPQHF.

This chain connects TRBV5-1 to TRBJ2-1, with 14 bases that match TRBD2. The CDR3 has 23 amino acids. Germline V CDR1 and CDR2: SGHRS, YFSETQ. After removal of 2 bases from V and 2 bases from J, the junction contained 21 bases not matched to a gene. The CDR3 sequence is CASSFGHGLPGLAGVQAYNEQFF. The CDR3 DNA sequence: TGCGCCAGCAGCTTCGGACACGGGTTACCGGGACTAGCGGGAGTCCAAGCCTACAATGAGCAGTTCTTC.

Only a few counts were recorded for this clone. This rearrangement joins TRBV4-1 to TRBJ2-2; TRBD1 might be the D (5 bases). Germline CDR1 and CDR2: MGHRA and YSYEKL. CDR3 length equals 14 residues. V gave up 7 bases and J gave up 4 bases, with 13 bases separating them. The CDR3 bases are TGCGCCAGCACCCTTGCAGGGTTCACCGGGGAGCTGTTTTTT. Translated: CASTLAGFTGELFF.

The J gene is TRBJ1-5, the V gene TRBV15; no clear D. Germline CDR1 LNHNV, CDR2 YYDKDF (reference sequence). Deletions cut 0 bases from V and 2 bases from J, with 11 bases between. The CDR3 is made up of 16 amino acids. CDR3 protein: CATSRDLGSGNQPQHF. The CDR3 coding sequence is TGTGCCACCAGCAGAGATCTGGGCTCGGGCAATCAGCCCCAGCATTTT.

This chain joins TRBV6-1 and TRBJ2-5; 7 positions agree with TRBD1. This CDR3 is 14 amino acids long. Germline CDR1 reads MNHNS; CDR2 reads SASEGT. V dropped 3 bases and J dropped 3; count of bases not matched to a gene: 4. The CDR3 DNA is TGTGCCAGCAGTGACCGCGACAGGGAAGAGACCCAGTACTTC. The encoded protein is CASSDRDREETQYF.

This sequence joins TRBV30 and TRBJ2-1; D not certain. V was trimmed by 4 bases and J by 0 bases, leaving 7 bases between them. The CDR3 runs 13 residues. Germline CDR1 GTSNPN, CDR2 SVGIG (reference sequence). This CDR3 is CAWTSSSYNEQFF. For the CDR3, the DNA is TGTGCCTGGACCTCGAGCTCCTACAATGAGCAGTTCTTC.

The chain recombines TRBV4-2 with TRBJ2-7; TRBD2 aligns across 7 bases. This CDR3 comprises 15 residues. CDR1 is LGHNA and CDR2 is YNFKEQ in the germline V gene. V lost 4 bases and J lost 2; bases outside the gene matches: 8. CDR3 bases: TGTGCCAGCAGCCCCGAGGGAGGGTCCCCCTACGAGCAGTACTTC. It yields the protein CASSPEGGSPYEQYF.

The chain recombines TRBV7-9 with TRBJ1-1; the D gene is possibly TRBD1 (5 bases). The germline CDR1 and CDR2 sequences are SEHNR and FQNEAQ (reference sequence). The germline V and J ends were trimmed by 1 base and 0 bases, with 9 bases remaining between them. The CDR3 runs 15 residues. CDR3 sequence (DNA): TGTGCCAGCAGCTTAGACAGGCAGATGAACACTGAAGCTTTCTTT. Residues: CASSLDRQMNTEAFF.

The gene calls are TRBV27 and TRBJ2-4; D might be TRBD2 (6 bases). The germline gives CDR1 MNHEY, CDR2 SMNVEV (reference sequence). The CDR3 is 15 amino acids. Trimming shortened V by 5 bases and J by 3 bases, and 14 bases separated the two germline ends. DNA for the CDR3: TGTGCCAGCAGTCCCACTGGGGGGTTCAAAAACATTCAGTACTTC. Protein product: CASSPTGGFKNIQYF.

V is TRBV5-1 and J is TRBJ2-1; TRBD1 agrees at 8 bases. The CDR3 runs 14 residues. J was trimmed by 8 bases and V by 4 bases; bases with no gene match: 8. Germline V lookup: CDR1 SGHRS, CDR2 YFSETQ. The CDR3: CASSVVPGGDEQFF. The CDR3 DNA is TGCGCCAGCAGCGTAGTTCCAGGGGGCGATGAGCAGTTCTTC. Drawing the rest from reference TRBV5-1 and TRBJ2-1, the complete variable domain is KAGVTQTPRYLIKTRGQQVTLSCSPISGHRSVSWYQQTPGQGLQFLFEYFSETQRNKGNFPGRFSGRQFSNSRSEMNVSTLELGDSALYLCASSVVPGGDEQFFGPGTRLTVL.

The CDR3 loop reads CASSPSGGRFNEQFF. The CDR3, as DNA: TGTGCCAGCTCACCAAGCGGGGGCAGATTCAATGAGCAGTTCTTC. This chain uses TRBV18 with TRBJ2-1; TRBD2 matches 8 bases. Germline values: CDR1 KGHSH, CDR2 LQKENI. CDR3 length: 15 residues. V dropped 2 bases and J dropped 6; count of bases not matched to a gene: 6.

J is TRBJ1-1 and V is TRBV28; D not resolved. The V and J ends lost 6 bases and 3 bases respectively, with 11 bases between them. The germline V gene encodes CDR1 MDHEN and CDR2 SYDVKM. The CDR3 spans 13 residues. As DNA, the CDR3 is TGTGCCAGCAGGCAACACGGGGACACTGAAGCTTTCTTT. Encoded protein: CASRQHGDTEAFF.

The table lists this clone with many counts. The rearrangement links TRBV27 to TRBJ1-3; 7 bases map to TRBD1. Trimming removed 4 bases from V and 4 bases from J; junction bases left unmatched: 4. In germline, CDR1 is MNHEY, CDR2 SMNVEV (reference sequence). The CDR3 sequence is 14 residues long. CDR3 coding DNA: TGTGCCAGCAGTTCAAGGGGGCCAGGAAACACCATATATTTT. As protein: CASSSRGPGNTIYF.

The rearrangement links TRBV5-5 to TRBJ1-6; D not resolved. Looked up from germline, CDR1 is SGHKS and CDR2 is YYEKEE (reference sequence). CDR3 length: 15 amino acids. Trimming removed 0 bases at V and 5 bases at J, with 9 bases between. CDR3 nucleotides: TGTGCCAGCAGCTTGGGAACAGAGAATAATTCACCCCTCCACTTT. Amino acids: CASSLGTENNSPLHF.

The V call is TRBV5-6, the J call TRBJ2-1, with unresolved D. Per the germline V gene, CDR1 is SGHDT and CDR2 is YYEEEE. V lost 4 bases and J 9 bases, leaving 14 bases between the germline ends. This CDR3 contains 13 residues. For the CDR3, the DNA is TGTGCCAGCAGCAAACAGTCTATCCCTGAGCAGTTCTTC. It encodes CASSKQSIPEQFF.

This clone was seen once. The chain has TRBV5-1 and TRBJ2-2; maybe TRBD1 (6 bases). The CDR3 is 15 amino acids. Trimming took 4 bases from V and 2 from J, leaving 12 bases between them. CDR1 SGHRS and CDR2 YFSETQ come from the germline V gene. The CDR3 DNA is TGCGCCAGCAGCCTACAGGGCCGTAACACCGGGGAGCTGTTTTTT. Residues: CASSLQGRNTGELFF.

The genes are TRBV7-2 and TRBJ1-1; 7 nucleotides agree with TRBD1. The trim removed 2 bases at V and 7 bases at J, leaving 10 bases unmatched. CDR1 SGHTA and CDR2 FQGNSA come from the germline V gene. The CDR3 covers 15 residues. As DNA, the CDR3 is TGTGCCAGCAGCTTAATTTCGGGGACAGCCGATGAAGCTTTCTTT. It codes for CASSLISGTADEAFF. Using reference TRBV7-2 and TRBJ1-1 for the parts outside the CDR3, the full variable domain is GAGVSQSPSNKVTEKGKDVELRCDPISGHTALYWYRQSLGQGLEFLIYFQGNSAPDKSGLPSDRFSAERTGGSVSTLTIQRTQQEDSAVYLCASSLISGTADEAFFGQGTRLTVV.

J is TRBJ1-2 and V is TRBV5-1, with D uncertain. Germline CDR1 and CDR2: SGHRS and YFSETQ. The V and J ends lost 3 bases and 2 bases respectively, with 8 bases between them. The CDR3 consists of 13 residues. Here the CDR3 reads CASSSTGNYGYTF. In DNA, the CDR3 is TGCGCCAGCAGCTCTACGGGGAACTATGGCTACACCTTC.

The chain couples TRBV19 to TRBJ2-1, with TRBD2 matching over 15 bases. Germline V gene data show CDR1 as LNHDA and CDR2 as SQIVND (reference sequence). The V segment lost 6 bases and the J segment 8 bases; nucleotides outside the gene matches: 5. CDR3 size: 15 residues. This CDR3 is CASSSGLAGGHEQFF. CDR3 nucleotides: TGTGCCAGTAGCTCCGGACTAGCGGGAGGGCATGAGCAGTTCTTC.

The genes are TRBV30 and TRBJ1-3; tentative D call: TRBD1 (6 bases). The CDR3 has 14 residues. CDR1 is GTSNPN, CDR2 SVGIG, per germline (reference sequence). V was clipped by 7 bases and J by 3 bases, with 16 bases between them. CDR3 nucleotides: TGTGCCTTCCAAATGGGGGGGCTTGGAAACACCATATATTTT. It encodes CAFQMGGLGNTIYF.

The J gene is TRBJ2-2, the V gene TRBV10-2; the match to TRBD1 covers 7 bases. The CDR3 contains 14 residues. V trimming: 6 bases; J trimming: 1 base; junction bases outside the gene matches: 2. CDR1 and CDR2 (germline): WSHSY, SAAADI. DNA for the CDR3: TGCGCCAGCAGAGGGACAGTGAACACCGGGGAGCTGTTTTTT. Protein sequence: CASRGTVNTGELFF.

The J gene is TRBJ2-2, the V gene TRBV24-1, with TRBD2 matching over 7 bases. V lost 3 bases to trimming and J lost 2 bases; unmatched junction nucleotides: 11. Germline values: CDR1 KGHDR, CDR2 SFDVKD. The CDR3 length is 18 residues. Written as DNA, the CDR3 is TGTGCCACCAGTGATCCAGCTTCTAGCGGCGTAAACACCGGGGAGCTGTTTTTT. It translates to CATSDPASSGVNTGELFF.

V and J are TRBV30 and TRBJ1-6; 9 positions agree with TRBD1. The V gene end was trimmed by 5 bases and the J gene end by 9 bases; junction bases not matched to a gene: 8. Germline CDR1 GTSNPN, CDR2 SVGIG (reference sequence). This CDR3 region has 14 residues. The chain's CDR3 is CAWGRDRVISPLHF. The CDR3 nucleotides are TGTGCCTGGGGCAGGGACAGGGTAATTTCACCCCTCCACTTT.

This chain connects TRBV27 to TRBJ2-3; 8 bases agree with TRBD2. The CDR3 runs 14 residues. The germline gives CDR1 MNHEY, CDR2 SMNVEV (reference sequence). The V segment lost 3 bases and the J segment 5 bases; nucleotides outside the gene matches: 4. The CDR3 is CASSLGLAGDTQYF. CDR3 sequence (DNA): TGTGCCAGCAGTTTGGGCCTAGCGGGAGATACGCAGTATTTT.

The CDR3 reads CASSLSASGSRSSYEQYF. Here the CDR3 DNA reads TGTGCCAGCAGTTTATCCGCTAGCGGGAGTCGAAGCTCCTACGAGCAGTACTTC. The chain recombines TRBV27 with TRBJ2-7; TRBD2 agrees at 10 bases. J lost 0 bases, V lost 0 bases, and 8 bases had no gene match. The CDR3 totals 18 residues. CDR1 is MNHEY, CDR2 SMNVEV, per germline (reference sequence).

The CDR3 DNA reads TGCGCCAGCAGCACAGGGACAGGGGGCTCGGAGACCCAGTACTTC. This gives the protein CASSTGTGGSETQYF. This chain uses TRBV5-1 with TRBJ2-5, with 12 bases lining up with TRBD1. V gave up 4 bases and J gave up 5 bases; unmatched junction bases: 6. Per germline, CDR1 SGHRS and CDR2 YFSETQ. CDR3 length equals 15 residues. Full variable domain (remainder filled in from reference TRBV5-1 and TRBJ2-5): KAGVTQTPRYLIKTRGQQVTLSCSPISGHRSVSWYQQTPGQGLQFLFEYFSETQRNKGNFPGRFSGRQFSNSRSEMNVSTLELGDSALYLCASSTGTGGSETQYFGPGTRLLVL.

V is TRBV2 and J is TRBJ1-2, with D possibly TRBD1 on 5 matching bases. Germline loops: CDR1 SNHLY, CDR2 FYNNEI. This CDR3 region has 13 residues. V was trimmed by 10 bases and J by 6 bases, leaving 18 bases between them. The CDR3 DNA is TGTGCCACCACCAGGGAGGGTTTAAATGGCTACACCTTC. Translating gives CATTREGLNGYTF.

The sample holds a few counts of this clone. The V gene is TRBV9, the J gene TRBJ1-3, with unresolved D. The germline V and J ends were trimmed by 4 bases and 2 bases, with 10 bases remaining between them. The CDR3 contains 14 residues. Looked up from germline, CDR1 is SGDLS and CDR2 is YYNGEE. The CDR3 protein is CASSPITPGNTIYF. The CDR3 DNA sequence: TGTGCCAGCAGCCCTATAACGCCTGGAAACACCATATATTTT.